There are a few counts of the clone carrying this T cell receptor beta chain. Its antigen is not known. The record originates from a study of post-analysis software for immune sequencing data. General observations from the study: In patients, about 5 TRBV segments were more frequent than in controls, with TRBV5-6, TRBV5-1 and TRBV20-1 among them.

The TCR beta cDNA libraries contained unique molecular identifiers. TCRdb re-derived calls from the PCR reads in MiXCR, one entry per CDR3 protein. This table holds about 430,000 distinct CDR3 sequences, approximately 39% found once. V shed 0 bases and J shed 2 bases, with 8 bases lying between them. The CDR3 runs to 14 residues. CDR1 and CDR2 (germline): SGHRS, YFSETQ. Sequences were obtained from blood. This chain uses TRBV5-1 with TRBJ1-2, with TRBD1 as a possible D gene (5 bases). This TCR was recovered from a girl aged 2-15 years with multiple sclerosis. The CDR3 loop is CASSLGQLNYGYTF. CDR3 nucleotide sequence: TGCGCCAGCAGCTTGGGACAGTTGAACTATGGCTACACCTTC.